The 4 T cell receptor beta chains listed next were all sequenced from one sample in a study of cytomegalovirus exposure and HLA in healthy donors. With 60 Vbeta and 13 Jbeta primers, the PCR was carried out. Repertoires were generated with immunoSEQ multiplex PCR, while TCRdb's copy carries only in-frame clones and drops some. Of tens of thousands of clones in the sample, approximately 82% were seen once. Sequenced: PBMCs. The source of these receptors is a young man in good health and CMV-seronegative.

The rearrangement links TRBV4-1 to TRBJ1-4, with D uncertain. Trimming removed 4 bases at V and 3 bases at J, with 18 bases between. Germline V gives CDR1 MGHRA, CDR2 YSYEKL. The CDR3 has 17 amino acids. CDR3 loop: CASSLRAEGSANEKLFF. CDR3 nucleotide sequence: TGCGCCAGCAGCCTTAGGGCGGAGGGCTCGGCTAATGAAAAACTGTTTTTT.

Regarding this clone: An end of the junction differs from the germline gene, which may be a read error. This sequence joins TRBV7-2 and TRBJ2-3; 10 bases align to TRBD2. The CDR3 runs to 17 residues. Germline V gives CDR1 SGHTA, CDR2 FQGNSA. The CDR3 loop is CASSIAGGLLSTDTQYF. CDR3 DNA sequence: TGTGCCAGCAGCATAGCGGGAGGCCTTCTAAGCACAGATACGCAGTATTTT.

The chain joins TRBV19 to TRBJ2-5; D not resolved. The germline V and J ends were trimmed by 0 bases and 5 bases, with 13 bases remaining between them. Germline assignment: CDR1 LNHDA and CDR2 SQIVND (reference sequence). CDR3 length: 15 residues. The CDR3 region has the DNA TGTGCCAGTAGTATAGATCACGTGACATTTGAGACCCAGTACTTC. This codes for CASSIDHVTFETQYF.

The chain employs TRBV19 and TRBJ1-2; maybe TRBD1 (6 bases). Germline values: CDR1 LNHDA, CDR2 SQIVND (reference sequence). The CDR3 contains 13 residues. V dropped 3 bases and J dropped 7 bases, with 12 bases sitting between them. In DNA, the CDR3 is TGTGCCAGTAGTATGGACAGAGCATCTGGCTACACCTTC. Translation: CASSMDRASGYTF.